Listed here are 20 T cell receptor beta chains from one sample, sequenced in a study of blood T cell repertoires in COVID-19. Repertoires were generated with immunoSEQ multiplex PCR, while TCRdb's copy carries only in-frame clones and drops some. Found here are just under 65,000 clones, 78% of them singletons; the top ten hold approximately 15%. Sequenced input: peripheral blood. The receptors were gathered from a man aged 55 to 69 with COVID-19, enrolled during active disease.

This clone was found a few times. The genes are TRBV19 and TRBJ1-5; the match to TRBD1 covers 9 bases. The CDR3 runs 14 residues. V shed 7 bases, J shed 6 bases, and the junction held 7 bases outside the gene matches. Germline V lookup: CDR1 LNHDA, CDR2 SQIVND (reference sequence). The CDR3 DNA is TGTGCCAGTACCCAACAGGGGGCGTCTCAGCCCCAGCATTTT. It specifies CASTQQGASQPQHF.

The V and J genes are TRBV5-6 and TRBJ1-1, with D unresolved. The CDR3 extends over 14 amino acids. V gave up 4 bases and J gave up 1 base, with 11 bases separating them. The germline V gene has CDR1 SGHDT and CDR2 YYEEEE. CDR3 DNA: TGTGCCAGCAGCCGGCAACAGACGAACACTGAAGCTTTCTTT. Its translation: CASSRQQTNTEAFF.

The chain combines TRBV7-9 with TRBJ1-3, with no clear D. The CDR3 has 14 amino acids. CDR1 is SEHNR, CDR2 FQNEAQ, per germline (reference sequence). Between the trimmed V and J ends, which lost 5 bases and 3 bases, there was a span of 11 bases. The chain's CDR3 is CASSLRSHGNTIYF. CDR3 bases: TGTGCCAGCAGCCTACGGTCCCATGGAAACACCATATATTTT.

This clone was observed a few times. J is TRBJ2-6 and V is TRBV3-1 (or the pseudogene TRBV3-2), with D tentatively TRBD1 (5 bases). The germline CDR1 and CDR2 sequences are LGHDT and YNNKEL (reference sequence). Trimming cost V 1 base and J 4 bases, with 5 bases left between them. The CDR3 is 14 residues long. The CDR3 coding sequence is TGTGCCAGCAGCCAAGGGGGCGGGGCCAACGTCCTGACTTTC. This codes for CASSQGGGANVLTF.

This rearrangement joins TRBV7-2 to TRBJ2-5; 8 nucleotides align to TRBD2. This CDR3 has 16 amino acids. Trimming removed 4 bases from V and 3 bases from J; junction bases left unmatched: 10. Germline V CDR1 and CDR2: SGHTA, FQGNSA. The CDR3 region has the DNA TGTGCCAGCAGCTCCCGAGGGGCGGGGGGTAAAGAGACCCAGTACTTC. Its protein product is CASSSRGAGGKETQYF.

The V and J genes are TRBV7-6 and TRBJ2-3, with D possibly being TRBD1 (6 bases). This CDR3 is built from 14 residues. Germline loops: CDR1 SGHVS, CDR2 FNYEAQ. V shed 5 bases and J shed 6 bases, with 15 bases lying between them. The CDR3 DNA sequence: TGTGCCAGCAGCCCTACTCTTGGGGGCGATACGCAGTATTTT. This sequence encodes CASSPTLGGDTQYF. The entire variable domain, with the rest obtained from reference TRBV7-6 and TRBJ2-3, is as follows: GAGVSQSPRYKVTKRGQDVALRCDPISGHVSLYWYRQALGQGPEFLTYFNYEAQQDKSGLPNDRFSAERPEGSISTLTIQRTEQRDSAMYRCASSPTLGGDTQYFGPGTRLTVL.

DNA for the CDR3: TGTGCCAGCAGCCTGACAGGGGGAATTCAAGAGACCCAGTACTTC. Amino acids: CASSLTGGIQETQYF. V is TRBV6-5 and J is TRBJ2-5, with 9 bases aligning to TRBD1. Germline V gene lookup returns CDR1 MNHEY and CDR2 SVGAGI. The CDR3 loop spans 15 amino acids. Trimming at V came to 6 bases and at J to 2 bases, leaving 7 bases not matched to a gene.

The V call is TRBV7-3, the J call TRBJ1-3, with D perhaps matching TRBD1 (5 bases). The CDR3 totals 13 residues. Germline CDR1 is SGHTA and CDR2 is FQGTGA. The ends were cut back, 0 bases at V and 7 bases at J, with 7 bases in the middle. CDR3 amino acids: CASSLTSGNTIYF. CDR3 bases: TGTGCCAGCAGCTTAACTTCAGGGAACACCATATATTTT.

This clone appeared a single time. The chain links TRBV11-3 to TRBJ2-7; no firm D call. Between the trimmed V and J ends, which lost 1 base and 2 bases, there was a span of 6 bases. Germline V gives CDR1 SGHNT, CDR2 YENEEA. The CDR3 is made up of 13 amino acids. The CDR3 spells CASSLGAPYEQYF. CDR3 DNA sequence: TGTGCCAGCAGCTTAGGAGCCCCCTACGAGCAGTACTTC.

In its sample, this clone was seen a few times. This sequence joins TRBV2 and TRBJ1-3; D ambiguous. From germline, CDR1 is SNHLY and CDR2 FYNNEI. V lost 6 bases, J lost 0 bases, and 9 bases lay in between. The CDR3 covers 14 residues. The CDR3 region has the DNA TGTGCCAGCAGGCCTGATAGCTCTGGAAACACCATATATTTT. Amino acid sequence: CASRPDSSGNTIYF. Based on the CDR3 plus reference TRBV2 and TRBJ1-3, the full variable domain is EPEVTQTPSHQVTQMGQEVILRCVPISNHLYFYWYRQILGQKVEFLVSFYNNEISEKSEIFDDQFSVERPDGSNFTLKIRSTKLEDSAMYFCASRPDSSGNTIYFGEGSWLTVV.

Of note for this clone: An end of the junction differs from the germline gene, which may be a read error. The chain is built from TRBV7-9 and TRBJ2-7, with 11 bases that match TRBD2. The CDR3 spans 13 residues. CDR1 is SEHNR, CDR2 FQNEAQ, per germline (reference sequence). The CDR3 protein is CASTLAGGYEQYF. The CDR3 DNA is TGTGCCAGCACCTTAGCGGGAGGGTACGAGCAGTACTTC.

V gene TRBV19 combines with J gene TRBJ1-6; TRBD1 is a possible D gene (6 bases). V was shortened by 3 bases and J by 11 bases, with 14 bases between the two germline ends. This CDR3 is 14 amino acids long. Germline values: CDR1 LNHDA, CDR2 SQIVND (reference sequence). The CDR3 reads CASSIGQIATPLHF. In DNA, the CDR3 is TGTGCCAGTAGTATTGGACAGATCGCTACACCCCTCCACTTT. The whole variable domain, filled in from reference TRBV19 and TRBJ1-6, reads DGGITQSPKYLFRKEGQNVTLSCEQNLNHDAMYWYRQDPGQGLRLIYYSQIVNDFQKGDIAEGYSVSREKKESFPLTVTSAQKNPTAFYLCASSIGQIATPLHFGNGTRLTVT.

This clone was observed a single time. Here the CDR3 reads CASSPGDSYEQYF. CDR3 nucleotides: TGTGCCAGCAGCCCCGGGGATTCCTACGAGCAGTACTTC. V usage is TRBV4-2 and J usage is TRBJ2-7; tentative D call: TRBD2 (5 bases). Per germline, CDR1 LGHNA and CDR2 YNFKEQ. V gave up 4 bases and J gave up 1 base, with 8 bases separating them. The CDR3 is made up of 13 amino acids.

V and J are TRBV7-6 and TRBJ1-2; TRBD1 matches at 8 bases. Trimming took 2 bases from V and 4 from J; bases not matched to a gene: 6. Germline V CDR1 and CDR2: SGHVS, FNYEAQ. The CDR3 spans 15 residues. The DNA for the CDR3 is TGTGCCAGCAGCTTAACCGGGACAGGCCCCTATGGCTACACCTTC. Amino acids: CASSLTGTGPYGYTF.

This chain joins TRBV28 and TRBJ1-6, with no clear D. Germline V gene lookup returns CDR1 MDHEN and CDR2 SYDVKM. The CDR3 runs to 11 residues. Trimming took off 1 base at V and 18 bases at J, with 10 bases between the two ends. The CDR3, as DNA: TGTGCCAGCAGTTTATATCTAGAAACCCACTTT. Translation gives CASSLYLETHF.

This clone appeared a few times. V is TRBV11-3 and J is TRBJ2-4; 11 nucleotides align to TRBD1. The CDR3 length is 16 residues. The V gene end was trimmed by 5 bases and the J gene end by 1 base; junction bases not matched to a gene: 4. The germline V gene encodes CDR1 SGHNT and CDR2 YENEEA. This CDR3 reads CASSIGQGAAKNIQYF. CDR3 DNA sequence: TGTGCCAGCAGCATTGGACAGGGGGCCGCCAAAAACATTCAGTACTTC.

This chain connects TRBV21-1 to TRBJ2-7; the listed D gene, TRBD1, was not tested against the DNA. TRBV21-1 is described as a pseudogene. The CDR3 sequence is 14 residues long. CDR3 coding DNA: TGTGCCAGCAAAACGGGACAGGGATTGTACGAGCAGTACTTC. Protein product: CASKTGQGLYEQYF.

This rearrangement joins TRBV5-1 to TRBJ1-4, with D unclear. The CDR3 totals 17 residues. Trimming pared 4 bases from V and 0 bases from J, leaving 16 bases between. Germline V gene data show CDR1 as SGHRS and CDR2 as YFSETQ. CDR3 bases: TGCGCCAGCAGCCCCCAGCCGGGGAGGGCAACTAATGAAAAACTGTTTTTT. It yields the protein CASSPQPGRATNEKLFF.

J is TRBJ2-1 and V is TRBV11-2; 10 bases agree with TRBD2. Germline CDR1 SGHAT, CDR2 FQNNGV. The V segment lost 3 bases and the J segment 10 bases; nucleotides outside the gene matches: 6. This CDR3 is built from 14 residues. DNA for the CDR3: TGTGCCAGCAGCTTTACTAGCGGGGTTGGGGAGCAGTTCTTC. It codes for CASSFTSGVGEQFF.

The chain uses TRBV28 and TRBJ1-2; D ambiguous. The ends were cut back, 4 bases at V and 5 bases at J, with 14 bases in the middle. This CDR3 region has 14 residues. CDR1 is MDHEN and CDR2 is SYDVKM in the germline V gene. The CDR3 loop reads CASSYGPEGYGYTF. CDR3 in DNA: TGTGCCAGCAGTTACGGTCCGGAGGGATATGGCTACACCTTC.